These 18 T cell receptor beta chains originate from one sample sequenced in a study of cytomegalovirus exposure and HLA in healthy donors listed by TCRdb under 2017. The library was made by the immunoSEQ multiplex PCR assay. For the multiplex PCR, a mixture combining 60 forward primers for TCR Vbeta segments and 13 reverse primers for TCR Jbeta segments was used. TCRdb took over this immuneACCESS table, retaining in-frame rearrangements with V and J assigned. Such tables are incomplete; in checked studies, under half of the missing clones stem from an unresolved V gene, and the remainder is unexplained. The sample table contains about 150,000 clones; only one count was recorded for about 74% of them. In total, the top ten clones hold about an eighth of the sample. Sequencing used PBMCs. These receptors were collected from a man aged 40-55 years in good health and CMV-seropositive.

V and J are TRBV7-9 and TRBJ2-1, with no clear D. The CDR3 is 10 residues long. Trimming removed 5 bases at V and 10 bases at J, with 6 bases between. Germline V gives CDR1 SEHNR, CDR2 FQNEAQ (reference sequence). CDR3 in DNA: TGTGCCAGCAGCCGCGAGGAGCAGTTCTTC. This encodes CASSREEQFF.

The V gene is TRBV7-2, the J gene TRBJ2-4; tentatively, D is TRBD2 (6 bases). V lost 1 base to trimming and J lost 7 bases, with 8 bases between them. There are 13 residues in the CDR3. The germline V gene encodes CDR1 SGHTA and CDR2 FQGNSA. CDR3 sequence (DNA): TGTGCCAGCAGCTTAGGCCGGGGGAACATTCAGTACTTC. It encodes CASSLGRGNIQYF. The variable domain in full, completed from reference TRBV7-2 and TRBJ2-4, reads GAGVSQSPSNKVTEKGKDVELRCDPISGHTALYWYRQSLGQGLEFLIYFQGNSAPDKSGLPSDRFSAERTGGSVSTLTIQRTQQEDSAVYLCASSLGRGNIQYFGAGTRLSVL.

This clone was observed once. This chain links TRBV29-1 with TRBJ2-5, with 7 bases that match TRBD2. Germline CDR1 SQVTM, CDR2 ANQGSEA. V lost 7 bases and J lost 2; bases outside the gene matches: 10. The CDR3 extends over 14 amino acids. The CDR3 here is CSAVATGGQETQYF. The DNA of the CDR3 is TGCAGCGCCGTTGCCACGGGGGGACAAGAGACCCAGTACTTC.

The rearrangement links TRBV7-2 to TRBJ2-1; D not resolved. Germline V gene data show CDR1 as SGHTA and CDR2 as FQGNSA. V lost 5 bases to trimming and J lost 7 bases, with 12 bases between them. The CDR3 runs 13 residues. Here the CDR3 reads CASSPSPRNEQFF. CDR3 coding DNA: TGTGCCAGCAGCCCGAGCCCCAGGAATGAGCAGTTCTTC.

A few counts support this clone. The chain employs TRBV28 and TRBJ2-7; possibly TRBD2 for D (6 bases). The CDR3 is made up of 11 amino acids. V was cut by 6 bases and J by 4 bases, with 7 bases left in between. Germline CDR1 is MDHEN and CDR2 is SYDVKM. CDR3 protein: CASSGSYEQYF. DNA of the CDR3: TGTGCCAGCAGCGGGAGTTACGAGCAGTACTTC.

The chain joins TRBV18 to TRBJ1-3; no clear D gene. The V end was cut by 0 bases, the J end by 4 bases, with 10 bases between. The CDR3 contains 15 residues. The germline gives CDR1 KGHSH, CDR2 LQKENI. DNA for the CDR3: TGTGCCAGCTCACCACCGTCAACAGACGGAAACACCATATATTTT. Translating it yields CASSPPSTDGNTIYF.

The chain combines TRBV27 with TRBJ2-5, with 9 bases that match TRBD1. The J call may be faulty, since TRBJ2-7 better matches the DNA end. The CDR3 extends over 14 amino acids. Germline V gives CDR1 MNHEY, CDR2 SMNVEV (reference sequence). The CDR3 DNA sequence: TGTGCCAGCAGTTCCGGACAGGGGATATACGAGCAGTACTTC. Amino acid sequence: CASSSGQGIYEQYF.

V and J are TRBV13 and TRBJ2-3, with a tentative D call TRBD2 (6 bases). CDR3 length: 14 residues. The germline V gene has CDR1 PRHDT and CDR2 FYEKMQ (reference sequence). Trimming removed 8 bases at V and 4 bases at J, with 16 bases between. CDR3 region: CASHRAGGPDTQYF. The CDR3 nucleotides read TGTGCCAGCCACCGGGCCGGGGGTCCAGATACGCAGTATTTT.

The V and J genes are TRBV19 and TRBJ1-1, with 10 bases fitting TRBD1. The CDR3 sequence is 15 residues long. CDR1 LNHDA and CDR2 SQIVND come from the germline V gene (reference sequence). With 3 bases clipped from V and 3 bases from J, the junction kept 4 bases outside the gene matches. CDR3 sequence: CASSMTGQGYTEAFF. The CDR3 region has the DNA TGTGCCAGTAGTATGACGGGACAGGGGTACACTGAAGCTTTCTTT.

This clone has only a few counts. The chain recombines TRBV7-9 with TRBJ2-1; 10 nucleotides line up with TRBD2. The germline CDR1 and CDR2 sequences are SEHNR and FQNEAQ (reference sequence). Trimming took 9 bases from V and 0 from J; bases not matched to a gene: 17. This CDR3 has 19 amino acids. CDR3 residues: CASQRAGGALGTSYNEQFF. CDR3 DNA: TGTGCCAGTCAGAGAGCGGGAGGGGCACTTGGGACCTCCTACAATGAGCAGTTCTTC.

This chain connects TRBV5-1 to TRBJ1-4; 7 bases align to TRBD1. The V gene's germline CDR1 is SGHRS and CDR2 YFSETQ. J gave up 8 bases and V 4 bases, and 11 bases lay outside the gene matches. CDR3 length equals 15 residues. CDR3 loop: CASSPRTGAGEKLFF. Here the CDR3 DNA reads TGCGCCAGCAGCCCGCGGACAGGCGCGGGGGAAAAACTGTTTTTT.

In this sample, this clone turned up once. V usage is TRBV2 and J usage is TRBJ1-3; D gene ambiguous. V was clipped by 7 bases and J by 0 bases, with 16 bases between them. Germline V CDR1 and CDR2: SNHLY, FYNNEI. The CDR3 extends over 16 amino acids. CDR3 loop: CASKPGNTYSGNTIYF. The CDR3 nucleotides are TGTGCCAGCAAGCCGGGTAACACTTACTCTGGAAACACCATATATTTT.

This clone occurred a few times. The chain couples TRBV6-1 to TRBJ2-1, with D tentatively TRBD2 (5 bases). Trimming took 10 bases from V and 6 from J, leaving 13 bases between them. The CDR3 consists of 12 residues. Germline lookup yields CDR1 MNHNS and CDR2 SASEGT. CDR3 sequence (DNA): TGTGCCATCAAGGGAGTGAGCAATGAGCAGTTCTTC. Its translation is CAIKGVSNEQFF.

The CDR3 sequence: CASRVSMNTEAFF. In DNA form, the CDR3 reads TGCGCCAGCAGGGTCAGTATGAACACTGAAGCTTTCTTT. The chain employs TRBV5-1 and TRBJ1-1; D remains ambiguous. Germline values: CDR1 SGHRS, CDR2 YFSETQ. Trimming took off 5 bases at V and 0 bases at J, with 8 bases between the two ends. The CDR3 loop spans 13 amino acids.

The V call is TRBV19, the J call TRBJ2-1; the D gene is possibly TRBD2 (5 bases). This CDR3 is 12 amino acids long. Trimming removed 8 bases from V and 6 bases from J, with 11 bases in between. CDR1 LNHDA and CDR2 SQIVND come from the germline V gene (reference sequence). Here the CDR3 DNA reads TGTGCCAGTTCGGAGGCGCGCAATGAGCAGTTCTTC. Translated: CASSEARNEQFF.

This clone turned up a few times. The gene calls are TRBV7-9 and TRBJ2-2; 7 bases are shared with TRBD1. The V segment lost 1 base and the J segment 3 bases; nucleotides outside the gene matches: 8. The CDR3 contains 17 residues. Germline V gene sequence: CDR1 SEHNR, CDR2 FQNEAQ (reference sequence). The CDR3 region is CASSLGADRDDTGELFF. DNA for the CDR3: TGTGCCAGCAGCTTAGGCGCCGACAGGGACGACACCGGGGAGCTGTTTTTT.

The CDR3 protein is CASSSPGSGRNEQFF. The CDR3 DNA is TGTGCCAGCAGCTCCCCGGGTAGCGGGAGAAATGAGCAGTTCTTC. The J gene is TRBJ2-1, the V gene TRBV7-2, with 9 bases aligning to TRBD2. The germline CDR1 and CDR2 sequences are SGHTA and FQGNSA. V lost 4 bases and J lost 7; bases outside the gene matches: 8. CDR3 length: 15 residues.

By frequency in the sample, this clone is medium-sized (0.01 to 0.1%). The chain joins TRBV5-4 to TRBJ2-5; 8 nucleotides agree with TRBD2. This CDR3 contains 15 residues. V shed 0 bases and J 2 bases; nucleotides not matched to a gene: 3. The germline V gene encodes CDR1 SGHNT and CDR2 YYREEE (reference sequence). The CDR3 DNA is TGTGCCAGCAGCTTGGTTGTAGCGGGGCAAGAGACCCAGTACTTC. It specifies CASSLVVAGQETQYF.